Below, 29 T cell receptor beta chains from the same sample are listed, as sequenced in a study of cytomegalovirus exposure and HLA in healthy donors. PCR was performed using 60 Vbeta and 13 Jbeta primers. TCRdb's copy holds only in-frame clones and misses some; the assay was immunoSEQ multiplex PCR. This sample has 77,000 or so clones; 78% occur once, and the top ten carry less than 2%. The sequenced sample was PBMCs. All receptors derive from a man aged 40-55 years in good health and CMV-seronegative.

The chain joins TRBV7-8 to TRBJ1-3; D might be TRBD1 (6 bases). There are 14 residues in the CDR3. Germline CDR1 is SGHVS and CDR2 is FQNEAQ. Deletions cut 5 bases from V and 1 base from J, with 9 bases between. The DNA of the CDR3 is TGTGCCAGCAGCGCCAGGGGATCTGGAAACACCATATATTTT. Its protein is CASSARGSGNTIYF.

In this sample, this clone turned up a few times. This rearrangement joins TRBV19 to TRBJ2-7; 10 bases agree with TRBD1. V lost 5 bases, J lost 4 bases, and 5 bases stayed unmatched. The CDR3 runs 14 residues. CDR1 is LNHDA, CDR2 SQIVND, per germline (reference sequence). The CDR3 region has the DNA TGTGCCAGTAGTCCGGACAGGGGGACTTACGAGCAGTACTTC. This gives the protein CASSPDRGTYEQYF.

The chain recombines TRBV5-4 with TRBJ2-2, with 9 nucleotides matching TRBD1. CDR1 and CDR2 (germline): SGHNT, YYREEE (reference sequence). CDR3 size: 15 residues. Trimming cost V 1 base and J 6 bases; bases outside gene matches: 4. CDR3 sequence: CASSLRQGEAGELFF. The CDR3 region has the DNA TGTGCCAGCAGCTTGCGACAGGGGGAGGCCGGGGAGCTGTTTTTT.

The CDR3 reads CASSWGQKYGYTF. The DNA for the CDR3 is TGTGCCAGCAGTTGGGGACAGAAGTATGGCTACACCTTC. This chain uses TRBV6-1 with TRBJ1-2, with 7 bases matching TRBD1. Per germline, CDR1 MNHNS and CDR2 SASEGT. This CDR3 has 13 residues. The J segment lost 5 bases and the V segment lost 5 bases, leaving 5 bases of the junction unmatched.

In its sample, this clone was seen once. CDR3 region: CASSVEAGTTYNSPLHF. The CDR3 nucleotides read TGTGCCAGCAGCGTAGAAGCGGGGACGACCTATAATTCACCCCTCCACTTT. The chain combines TRBV9 with TRBJ1-6, with a weak D call TRBD1 (5 bases). Germline assignment: CDR1 SGDLS and CDR2 YYNGEE. The CDR3 totals 17 residues. Trimming removed 0 bases from V and 2 bases from J, with 12 bases in between.

The rearrangement joins TRBV27 to TRBJ2-7; 9 bases fit TRBD2. The CDR3 runs 19 residues. Germline trimming cut 3 bases from V and 2 bases from J; bases unmatched to any gene: 17. The V gene's germline CDR1 is MNHEY and CDR2 SMNVEV (reference sequence). For the CDR3, the DNA is TGTGCCAGCAGTTTGCCCGCGGGATGGCTAGCGGGAATTACCTACGAGCAGTACTTC. Translated: CASSLPAGWLAGITYEQYF.

This sequence joins TRBV7-9 and TRBJ1-6, with TRBD1 matching 9 bases. Trimming cost V 2 bases and J 7 bases; bases outside gene matches: 3. The CDR3 runs 15 residues. From germline, CDR1 is SEHNR and CDR2 FQNEAQ (reference sequence). The CDR3 loop is CASSLRTGENSPLHF. The DNA of the CDR3 is TGTGCCAGCAGCTTACGGACAGGGGAAAATTCACCCCTCCACTTT.

The chain recombines TRBV7-3 with TRBJ2-2; 10 positions match TRBD2. Per the germline V gene, CDR1 is SGHTA and CDR2 is FQGTGA. V was pared by 5 bases and J by 6 bases, with 6 bases of the junction left unmatched. CDR3 length equals 15 residues. In DNA form, the CDR3 reads TGTGCCAGCAGCCGCTCGGGACTAGCGTCCGGGGAGCTGTTTTTT. Protein sequence: CASSRSGLASGELFF.

This rearrangement joins TRBV7-9 to TRBJ2-7; tentatively, D is TRBD1 (6 bases). Germline V lookup: CDR1 SEHNR, CDR2 FQNEAQ (reference sequence). With 7 bases removed from V and 6 bases from J, the gap between germline ends came to 22 bases. This CDR3 comprises 15 residues. CDR3 coding DNA: TGTGCCAGCAAAAACGGCCCGGGACAACAACGCGAGCAGTACTTC. It encodes CASKNGPGQQREQYF.

This rearrangement joins TRBV10-3 to TRBJ1-2; possibly TRBD1 for D (5 bases). The germline gives CDR1 ENHRY, CDR2 SYGVKD. The CDR3 length is 11 residues. V gave up 11 bases and J gave up 7 bases, with 14 bases separating them. In nucleotides, the CDR3 is TGTGCCCTCGGGGGGACGGGTGGCTACACCTTC. Its protein product is CALGGTGGYTF.

The chain links TRBV9 to TRBJ1-6; D not certain. This CDR3 has 13 residues. Per the germline V gene, CDR1 is SGDLS and CDR2 is YYNGEE. Trimming left V 4 bases short and J 9 bases short, with 11 bases between. The CDR3 protein is CASSPEERSPLHF. In nucleotides, the CDR3 is TGTGCCAGCAGCCCCGAGGAACGTTCACCCCTCCACTTT.

The rearrangement joins TRBV7-9 to TRBJ1-4, with unresolved D. Germline V gene sequence: CDR1 SEHNR, CDR2 FQNEAQ (reference sequence). The CDR3 sequence is 13 residues long. V was pared by 4 bases and J by 6 bases, with 9 bases between. The CDR3 spells CASSYRVDEKLFF. In DNA, the CDR3 is TGTGCCAGCAGCTACCGGGTTGATGAAAAACTGTTTTTT.

This chain links TRBV27 with TRBJ2-2, with TRBD2 matching over 8 bases. Germline lookup yields CDR1 MNHEY and CDR2 SMNVEV (reference sequence). After removal of 5 bases from V and 0 bases from J, the junction contained 2 bases not matched to a gene. The CDR3 sequence is 15 residues long. The CDR3 bases are TGTGCCAGCAGTACTAGCGGAACGAACACCGGGGAGCTGTTTTTT. It specifies CASSTSGTNTGELFF.

In its sample, this clone was seen once. The genes are TRBV29-1 and TRBJ1-4; TRBD1 is a possible D gene (5 bases). This CDR3 has 14 residues. Trimming left V 4 bases short and J 7 bases short, with 16 bases between. The germline gives CDR1 SQVTM, CDR2 ANQGSEA. The CDR3 bases are TGCAGCGTTGTCCCCCCGGGGGGATTTGAAAAACTGTTTTTT. This codes for CSVVPPGGFEKLFF.

The chain recombines TRBV19 with TRBJ2-1, with 8 bases that match TRBD1. The CDR3 runs to 15 residues. The trim removed 6 bases at V and 4 bases at J, leaving 8 bases unmatched. Germline V gene sequence: CDR1 LNHDA, CDR2 SQIVND (reference sequence). The CDR3 DNA is TGTGCCAGTAGGAGACAGGGGATGGAGTACAATGAGCAGTTCTTC. As protein: CASRRQGMEYNEQFF.

This chain links TRBV18 with TRBJ2-7; possible D gene TRBD2, 5 bases. The length of the CDR3 is 15 residues. V lost 5 bases, J lost 9 bases, and 23 bases lay in between. The germline V gene has CDR1 KGHSH and CDR2 LQKENI. The CDR3 is CASSGEGGPRRGQYF. The CDR3 DNA follows: TGTGCCAGCTCAGGGGAAGGTGGGCCTCGTCGGGGGCAGTACTTC.

The table lists this clone with a count of one. The chain combines TRBV2 with TRBJ2-1; 7 bases match TRBD2. Germline assignment: CDR1 SNHLY and CDR2 FYNNEI. V lost 3 bases to trimming and J lost 1 base; unmatched junction nucleotides: 3. This CDR3 contains 15 residues. Here the CDR3 DNA reads TGTGCCAGCAGTGAGGAGGGAGGGTCCTACAATGAGCAGTTCTTC. It encodes CASSEEGGSYNEQFF.

V usage is TRBV28 and J usage is TRBJ2-7; TRBD1 aligns across 10 bases. V trimming: 7 bases; J trimming: 5 bases; junction bases outside the gene matches: 2. Per germline, CDR1 MDHEN and CDR2 SYDVKM. The CDR3 has 12 residues. The CDR3 loop reads CASIGQGDEQYF. CDR3 nucleotides: TGTGCCAGCATTGGACAGGGGGACGAGCAGTACTTC.

The rearrangement links TRBV27 to TRBJ2-7, with D perhaps TRBD1 (6 bases). Germline values: CDR1 MNHEY, CDR2 SMNVEV (reference sequence). V was clipped by 4 bases and J by 0 bases, with 13 bases between them. The CDR3 has 15 amino acids. This CDR3 is CASSYTRDISYEQYF. The DNA for the CDR3 is TGTGCCAGCAGTTATACCCGGGACATCTCCTACGAGCAGTACTTC.

V is TRBV19 and J is TRBJ1-3, with D possibly being TRBD1 (5 bases). The CDR3 length is 17 residues. The ends were cut back, 5 bases at V and 0 bases at J, with 17 bases in the middle. Per the germline V gene, CDR1 is LNHDA and CDR2 is SQIVND (reference sequence). The CDR3 DNA reads as TGTGCCAGTAGTCCTAGACAGCTACCCAGCTCTGGAAACACCATATATTTT. Its protein is CASSPRQLPSSGNTIYF.

The chain carries TRBV2 and TRBJ2-2; D is possibly TRBD1 (5 bases). CDR3 size: 13 residues. The V gene lost 2 bases and the J gene lost 7 bases, with 8 bases spanning the gap. Germline CDR1 reads SNHLY; CDR2 reads FYNNEI. CDR3 region: CASSEKGHGELFF. In nucleotides, the CDR3 is TGTGCCAGCAGTGAAAAGGGGCACGGGGAGCTGTTTTTT.

This chain joins TRBV29-1 and TRBJ1-4, with D maybe TRBD1 (6 bases). CDR3 length: 14 residues. Between the trimmed V and J ends, which lost 4 bases and 4 bases, there was a span of 13 bases. Germline lookup yields CDR1 SQVTM and CDR2 ANQGSEA. CDR3 loop: CSVGQGGVNEKLFF. CDR3 nucleotide sequence: TGCAGCGTTGGACAAGGGGGAGTTAATGAAAAACTGTTTTTT.

The V call is TRBV29-1, the J call TRBJ2-1; 10 bases map to TRBD2. Trimming removed 5 bases from V and 7 bases from J; junction bases left unmatched: 5. CDR1 and CDR2 (germline): SQVTM, ANQGSEA. CDR3 length: 13 residues. CDR3 sequence (DNA): TGCAGCGTTTTTCCTAGCGGGAGAAATGAGCAGTTCTTC. It is translated as CSVFPSGRNEQFF.

This chain joins TRBV15 and TRBJ2-7, with 7 bases lining up with TRBD2. The V and J ends lost 5 bases and 2 bases, in that order; junction bases with no gene match: 3. The V gene's germline CDR1 is LNHNV and CDR2 YYDKDF (reference sequence). CDR3 length equals 13 residues. The CDR3 coding sequence is TGTGCCACCAGCCCCGGGAGGACCTACGAGCAGTACTTC. Translation gives CATSPGRTYEQYF.

The chain links TRBV7-2 to TRBJ1-5, with D possibly TRBD1 on 5 matching bases. Germline V gene data show CDR1 as SGHTA and CDR2 as FQGNSA. V lost 1 base and J lost 5, with 12 bases in between. The CDR3 runs to 15 residues. Here the CDR3 DNA reads TGTGCCAGCAGCTTAGGGGGACTGCTTGATCAGCCCCAGCATTTT. Amino acids: CASSLGGLLDQPQHF.

The chain has TRBV5-4 and TRBJ2-1; 7 positions agree with TRBD2. This CDR3 comprises 16 residues. J was trimmed by 6 bases and V by 3 bases; bases with no gene match: 12. Germline lookup yields CDR1 SGHNT and CDR2 YYREEE (reference sequence). The CDR3 coding sequence is TGTGCCAGCAGCTGGGGAGGGGAGGTTGTAAGCAATGAGCAGTTCTTC. It is translated as CASSWGGEVVSNEQFF. The variable domain in full, with the rest retrieved from reference TRBV5-4 and TRBJ2-1, is ETGVTQSPTHLIKTRGQQVTLRCSSQSGHNTVSWYQQALGQGPQFIFQYYREEENGRGNFPPRFSGLQFPNYSSELNVNALELDDSALYLCASSWGGEVVSNEQFFGPGTRLTVL.

The V gene is TRBV2, the J gene TRBJ2-7; 9 bases are a match to TRBD1. The CDR3 has 13 amino acids. V shed 4 bases, J shed 6 bases, and the junction held 4 bases outside the gene matches. The germline gives CDR1 SNHLY, CDR2 FYNNEI. CDR3 in amino acids: CASSVGTGSEQYF. In DNA, the CDR3 is TGTGCCAGCAGTGTTGGGACAGGGAGCGAGCAGTACTTC.

Only a few counts were recorded for this clone. The chain carries TRBV6-4 and TRBJ2-1; D gene ambiguous. V was clipped by 4 bases and J by 0 bases, with 13 bases between them. The CDR3 sequence is 16 residues long. Germline values: CDR1 MRHNA, CDR2 SNTAGT. CDR3 in DNA: TGTGCCAGCAGTGTCGTCGGTTATAGCTCCTACAATGAGCAGTTCTTC. This codes for CASSVVGYSSYNEQFF.

V usage is TRBV28 and J usage is TRBJ2-4; the match to TRBD2 covers 9 bases. The CDR3 runs 14 residues. Germline CDR1 is MDHEN and CDR2 is SYDVKM. Germline trimming cut 5 bases from V and 4 bases from J; bases unmatched to any gene: 3. CDR3 loop: CASSPSGEKNIQYF. DNA of the CDR3: TGTGCCAGCAGTCCTAGCGGGGAAAAAAACATTCAGTACTTC.